This TCR beta chain stems from a study of T cell repertoires in cytomegalovirus infection. At the level of the study: Public TCR beta signature analysis indicated the presence of both CMV infection and matching HLA type. Findings of the study overall: CMV carriers with the relevant HLA were identified by cumulative public TCR beta family frequency. What dominated the ex vivo response were HLA-C-restricted CMV-specific TCR beta clonotypes.

TCRdb independently ran MiXCR on the reads; one entry per CDR3 protein. The data hold hundreds of thousands of distinct CDR3 sequences, with more than 20% observed a single time. Regarding this clonotype: The target antigen is unknown. Since a much larger clone is just one base distant, this may be a read error.

CDR3 length: 13 amino acids. V and J are TRBV12-3 or TRBV12-4 and TRBJ2-2; possibly TRBD2 for D (6 bases). The clonotype originates from a human donor in good health (CMV status not recorded). Some clones in this sample may be carry-over from other donors' samples. Sequenced: CD8+ T cells from PBMCs. The CDR3 region is CASSLSGGGDLFF. The CDR3 DNA sequence: TGTGCCAGCAGTTTAAGTGGTGGAGGGGATCTGTTTTTT.